Each of the 30 T cell receptor beta chains below was sequenced from the same sample in a study of blood T cell repertoires in COVID-19. Sequencing used immunoSEQ multiplex PCR; TCRdb keeps in-frame clones, though not all of them. In the table there are some 87,000 clones, around 88% of which are singletons. Sequencing was done on a sample of peripheral blood. These receptors were obtained from a man at least 80 years old with active or convalescent COVID-19.

This clone was recorded only once. The V and J genes are TRBV30 and TRBJ1-2; D gene uncertain. V lost 4 bases and J lost 8, with 26 bases in between. Germline CDR1 GTSNPN, CDR2 SVGIG (reference sequence). This CDR3 region has 16 residues. The chain's CDR3 is CAWTVPRLSINWGYTF. CDR3 DNA sequence: TGTGCCTGGACAGTTCCACGACTGTCGATCAATTGGGGCTACACCTTC.

The chain carries TRBV5-1 and TRBJ2-1; D not certain. The V gene lost 4 bases and the J gene lost 6 bases, with 23 bases spanning the gap. The CDR3 has 17 residues. Germline V gene lookup returns CDR1 SGHRS and CDR2 YFSETQ. As DNA, the CDR3 is TGCGCCAGCAGCCCCCCCCCACGACCCAGCCGGAGCAATGAGCAGTTCTTC. Its translation is CASSPPPRPSRSNEQFF.

The chain joins TRBV19 to TRBJ2-1, with TRBD2 matching over 8 bases. The CDR3 consists of 14 residues. J was trimmed by 9 bases and V by 5 bases; bases with no gene match: 9. Germline V gene data show CDR1 as LNHDA and CDR2 as SQIVND (reference sequence). In DNA, the CDR3 is TGTGCCAGTAGTTTCATAGCGGGACTGGCTGAGCAGTTCTTC. Translation gives CASSFIAGLAEQFF.

This chain connects TRBV9 to TRBJ1-1; a possible D gene is TRBD1 (5 bases). The germline V gene encodes CDR1 SGDLS and CDR2 YYNGEE. The V end was cut by 3 bases, the J end by 4 bases, with 13 bases between. This CDR3 has 14 residues. The CDR3, as DNA: TGTGCCAGCAGCGCCCCCCTAGGGGCCACTGAAGCTTTCTTT. Residues: CASSAPLGATEAFF.

The gene calls are TRBV11-3 and TRBJ2-1, with 9 bases aligning to TRBD2. Losses at the gene ends were 2 bases for V and 6 bases for J; bases not matched to a gene: 2. Germline CDR1 is SGHNT and CDR2 is YENEEA. The CDR3 length is 14 residues. CDR3 amino acids: CASSLLAGSNEQFF. CDR3 DNA sequence: TGTGCCAGCAGCTTACTAGCGGGATCCAATGAGCAGTTCTTC. Looking up the rest from reference TRBV11-3 and TRBJ2-1 gives the full variable domain: EAGVVQSPRYKIIEKKQPVAFWCNPISGHNTLYWYLQNLGQGPELLIRYENEEAVDDSQLPKDRFSAERLKGVDSTLKIQPAELGDSAVYLCASSLLAGSNEQFFGPGTRLTVL.

This chain uses TRBV2 with TRBJ1-2; 7 bases are shared with TRBD1. The length of the CDR3 is 13 residues. V lost 11 bases and J lost 4; bases outside the gene matches: 10. Germline V lookup: CDR1 SNHLY, CDR2 FYNNEI. In nucleotides, the CDR3 is TGTGCCTGCCGACAGGGCTTATCCTATGGCTACACCTTC. Translated, it gives CACRQGLSYGYTF.

The rearrangement links TRBV3-1 (or the pseudogene TRBV3-2) to TRBJ1-4; D ambiguous. The CDR3 consists of 13 residues. The germline V gene encodes CDR1 LGHDT and CDR2 YNNKEL (reference sequence). Trimming pared 0 bases from V and 5 bases from J, leaving 4 bases between. DNA for the CDR3: TGTGCCAGCAGCCAAGACCTGAATGAAAAACTGTTTTTT. Translating it yields CASSQDLNEKLFF.

The chain combines TRBV23-1 with TRBJ2-3, with D perhaps matching TRBD1 (6 bases). TRBV23-1 is an open reading frame whose function is uncertain. The CDR3 length is 13 residues. The V and J ends lost 9 bases and 2 bases respectively, with 12 bases between them. In nucleotides, the CDR3 is TGCGCCAGTTCCGGGACAAACACAGATACGCAGTATTTT. Translating gives CASSGTNTDTQYF.

This rearrangement joins TRBV5-1 to TRBJ2-7; TRBD2 aligns across 8 bases. There are 14 residues in the CDR3. With V trimmed by 5 bases and J by 2 bases, 6 bases remained unmatched. CDR1 is SGHRS, CDR2 YFSETQ, per germline. DNA of the CDR3: TGCGCCAGCAGACCTAGCGGGCTCCCCTACGAGCAGTACTTC. Protein: CASRPSGLPYEQYF.

This chain's CDR3 is CATRGDGDQPQHF. As DNA, the CDR3 is TGCGCCACCCGGGGGGACGGGGACCAGCCCCAGCATTTT. This chain connects TRBV10-1 to TRBJ1-5; weak D call: TRBD1 (5 bases). Germline lookup yields CDR1 WNHNN and CDR2 SYGVQD (reference sequence). Trimming cost V 10 bases and J 7 bases, with 17 bases left between them. This CDR3 has 13 residues.

V is TRBV28 and J is TRBJ2-1; 9 bases are a match to TRBD2. This CDR3 comprises 15 residues. J was trimmed by 5 bases and V by 2 bases; bases with no gene match: 4. From germline, CDR1 is MDHEN and CDR2 SYDVKM. This chain's CDR3 is CASSLAGGPHNEQFF. CDR3 DNA: TGTGCCAGCAGTTTAGCGGGAGGGCCCCACAATGAGCAGTTCTTC.

This chain joins TRBV7-6 and TRBJ2-7, with 9 bases identical to TRBD1. CDR1 is SGHVS, CDR2 FNYEAQ, per germline. J gave up 5 bases and V 5 bases, and 16 bases lay outside the gene matches. CDR3 length equals 17 residues. The CDR3 region is CASSPRTGTGPTDEQYF. In DNA form, the CDR3 reads TGTGCCAGCAGCCCGCGTACCGGGACAGGGCCGACGGACGAGCAGTACTTC.

This clone showed up just a few times. J is TRBJ1-5 and V is TRBV2, with TRBD1 identical over 8 bases. The J segment lost 4 bases and the V segment lost 4 bases, leaving 6 bases of the junction unmatched. Germline V gene sequence: CDR1 SNHLY, CDR2 FYNNEI. CDR3 size: 15 residues. The CDR3 spells CASSVGQGRNQPQHF. The CDR3 DNA is TGTGCCAGCAGTGTCGGACAGGGAAGGAATCAGCCCCAGCATTTT.

The chain couples TRBV4-1 to TRBJ1-4; TRBD1 is a possible D gene (5 bases). Per germline, CDR1 MGHRA and CDR2 YSYEKL. The CDR3 is 15 amino acids. Trimming stripped 1 base from V and 8 bases from J, with 14 bases between. The DNA of the CDR3 is TGCGCCAGCAGCCAAGTCGGGGGAGGAGAGGAAAAACTGTTTTTT. Its protein product is CASSQVGGGEEKLFF.

The chain joins TRBV30 to TRBJ1-3; TRBD1 might be the D (6 bases). V dropped 7 bases and J dropped 2 bases, with 21 bases sitting between them. The germline V gene has CDR1 GTSNPN and CDR2 SVGIG (reference sequence). The CDR3 totals 16 residues. CDR3 nucleotides: TGTGCCTCCTATCCCAATCAGGGGATTACTGGAAACACCATATATTTT. It encodes CASYPNQGITGNTIYF.

The chain recombines TRBV6-1 with TRBJ1-6; perhaps TRBD1 as D (5 bases). V dropped 5 bases and J dropped 1 base, with 9 bases sitting between them. This CDR3 is built from 15 residues. CDR1 MNHNS and CDR2 SASEGT come from the germline V gene. For the CDR3, the DNA is TGTGCCAGCAGTTTTAAGGGGTCCTATAATTCACCCCTCCACTTT. It is translated as CASSFKGSYNSPLHF.

V and J are TRBV27 and TRBJ1-2, with D unresolved. This CDR3 is 13 amino acids long. V lost 8 bases, J lost 3 bases, and 13 bases lay in between. The germline V gene encodes CDR1 MNHEY and CDR2 SMNVEV (reference sequence). CDR3 amino acids: CASGSAAHYGYTF. The CDR3 nucleotides read TGTGCCAGCGGATCGGCGGCGCACTATGGCTACACCTTC.

This sequence joins TRBV5-5 and TRBJ1-3; TRBD1 matches 9 bases. J gave up 8 bases and V 3 bases, and 9 bases lay outside the gene matches. Germline V gene data show CDR1 as SGHKS and CDR2 as YYEKEE (reference sequence). This CDR3 is 15 amino acids long. Here the CDR3 reads CASSSTQGAGDTIYF. CDR3 DNA sequence: TGTGCCAGCAGCTCGACACAGGGGGCGGGCGACACCATATATTTT.

The chain combines TRBV7-9 with TRBJ1-3, with D possibly matching TRBD1 (6 bases). V gave up 2 bases and J gave up 8 bases, with 19 bases separating them. CDR1 and CDR2 from the germline V gene are SEHNR and FQNEAQ (reference sequence). The CDR3 extends over 16 amino acids. Here the CDR3 reads CASSLRGGVAEDTIYF. Written as DNA, the CDR3 is TGTGCCAGCAGCTTACGTGGGGGCGTAGCCGAGGACACCATATATTTT. The variable domain in full, with the rest retrieved from reference TRBV7-9 and TRBJ1-3, is DTGVSQNPRHKITKRGQNVTFRCDPISEHNRLYWYRQTLGQGPEFLTYFQNEAQLEKSRLLSDRFSAERPKGSFSTLEIQRTEQGDSAMYLCASSLRGGVAEDTIYFGEGSWLTVV.

The gene calls are TRBV9 and TRBJ1-6; no clear D gene. Germline V gene data show CDR1 as SGDLS and CDR2 as YYNGEE. This CDR3 region has 13 residues. V was trimmed by 4 bases and J by 5 bases, leaving 7 bases between them. CDR3 residues: CASSPRDNSPLHF. CDR3 DNA: TGTGCCAGCAGCCCTAGAGATAATTCACCCCTCCACTTT.

The gene calls are TRBV29-1 and TRBJ2-7; D is possibly TRBD1 (6 bases). V shed 3 bases and J shed 4 bases, with 16 bases lying between them. The CDR3 covers 14 residues. CDR1 and CDR2 (germline): SQVTM, ANQGSEA. The CDR3 reads CSVEGQGPSYEQYF. DNA for the CDR3: TGCAGCGTTGAGGGTCAGGGGCCGTCGTACGAGCAGTACTTC.

Here the CDR3 reads CASSLRQGWTEAFF. For the CDR3, the DNA is TGCGCCAGCAGCCTACGACAGGGCTGGACTGAAGCTTTCTTT. The J gene is TRBJ1-1, the V gene TRBV5-1, with TRBD1 matching 7 bases. Germline V gene sequence: CDR1 SGHRS, CDR2 YFSETQ. The CDR3 spans 14 residues. Trimming took 4 bases from V and 5 from J; bases not matched to a gene: 8.

This CDR3 is CASSPDRGEVNEQFF. DNA of the CDR3: TGTGCCAGCAGCCCGGACAGGGGGGAAGTCAATGAGCAGTTCTTC. The chain couples TRBV7-2 to TRBJ2-1, with TRBD1 matching 10 bases. The germline V gene encodes CDR1 SGHTA and CDR2 FQGNSA. With V trimmed by 5 bases and J by 6 bases, 7 bases remained unmatched. The CDR3 has 15 residues.

The V gene is TRBV6-6, the J gene TRBJ1-1; D is ambiguous. V was pared by 7 bases and J by 0 bases, with 15 bases between. Germline assignment: CDR1 MNHNY and CDR2 SVGAGI (reference sequence). This CDR3 is built from 15 residues. Here the CDR3 DNA reads TGTGCCAGCACCACCTCCCGGAGATTGAACACTGAAGCTTTCTTT. This encodes CASTTSRRLNTEAFF.

This sequence joins TRBV14 and TRBJ1-4; D is undetermined. The CDR3 is 13 residues long. The ends were cut back, 3 bases at V and 7 bases at J, with 9 bases in the middle. CDR1 and CDR2 from the germline V gene are SGHDN and FVKESK. The CDR3 is CASSHGVGEKLFF. For the CDR3, the DNA is TGTGCCAGCAGCCATGGAGTTGGTGAAAAACTGTTTTTT.

Only a few counts were recorded for this clone. This sequence joins TRBV7-3 and TRBJ1-3, with D perhaps TRBD1 (5 bases). Trimming removed 4 bases at V and 0 bases at J, with 16 bases between. Germline loops: CDR1 SGHTA, CDR2 FQGTGA. The CDR3 consists of 17 residues. Here the CDR3 reads CASSSKGHLVSGNTIYF. For the CDR3, the DNA is TGTGCCAGCAGCTCCAAAGGACACCTTGTCTCTGGAAACACCATATATTTT.

This sequence joins TRBV6-2 or TRBV6-3 and TRBJ2-2; D possibly corresponds to TRBD2 (6 bases). This CDR3 region has 17 residues. V lost 0 bases to trimming and J lost 3 bases, with 14 bases between them. Germline lookup yields CDR1 MNHEY and CDR2 SVGEGT. DNA of the CDR3: TGTGCCAGCAGTTACTCGGGCGGGATGTGGTACACCGGGGAGCTGTTTTTT. Its translation: CASSYSGGMWYTGELFF.

The DNA of the CDR3 is TGTGCCAGCAGTTTCCGACAGGGACAACGCGAGCAGTACTTC. This gives the protein CASSFRQGQREQYF. The V gene is TRBV6-2 or TRBV6-3, the J gene TRBJ2-7; TRBD1 matches at 7 bases. Losses at the gene ends were 4 bases for V and 6 bases for J; bases not matched to a gene: 9. Per germline, CDR1 MNHEY and CDR2 SVGEGT. This CDR3 spans 14 amino acids.

In its sample, this clone was seen a few times. The rearrangement joins TRBV29-1 to TRBJ2-1; the match to TRBD2 covers 8 bases. The CDR3 consists of 13 residues. With 1 base clipped from V and 7 bases from J, the junction kept 3 bases outside the gene matches. CDR1 and CDR2 from the germline V gene are SQVTM and ANQGSEA. In DNA form, the CDR3 reads TGCAGCGTTGAAGGGGGGACTAGAAATGAGCAGTTCTTC. This translates into CSVEGGTRNEQFF.

The chain combines TRBV3-1 (or the pseudogene TRBV3-2) with TRBJ2-3; 10 positions agree with TRBD2. V lost 1 base to trimming and J lost 7 bases; unmatched junction nucleotides: 5. The CDR3 length is 15 residues. CDR1 is LGHDT and CDR2 is YNNKEL in the germline V gene (reference sequence). CDR3: CASSQVAGGWYTQYF. CDR3 DNA sequence: TGTGCCAGCAGCCAAGTAGCGGGAGGTTGGTATACGCAGTATTTT.